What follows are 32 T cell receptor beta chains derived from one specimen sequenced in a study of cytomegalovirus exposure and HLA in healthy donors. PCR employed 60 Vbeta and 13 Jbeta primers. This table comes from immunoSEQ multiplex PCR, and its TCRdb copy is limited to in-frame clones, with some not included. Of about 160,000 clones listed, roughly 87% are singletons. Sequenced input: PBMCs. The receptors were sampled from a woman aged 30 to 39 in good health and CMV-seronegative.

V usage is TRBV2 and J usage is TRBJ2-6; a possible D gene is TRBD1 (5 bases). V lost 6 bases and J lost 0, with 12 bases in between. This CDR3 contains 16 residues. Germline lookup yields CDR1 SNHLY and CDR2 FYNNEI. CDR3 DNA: TGTGCCAGCAGCCCGGACACGATCTCTGGGGCCAACGTCCTGACTTTC. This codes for CASSPDTISGANVLTF.

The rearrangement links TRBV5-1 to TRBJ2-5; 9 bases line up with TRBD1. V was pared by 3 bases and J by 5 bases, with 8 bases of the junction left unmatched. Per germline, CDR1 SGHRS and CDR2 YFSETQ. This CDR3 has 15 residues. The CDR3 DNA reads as TGCGCCAGCAGCTCGGGACAGGGAGTATGGGAGACCCAGTACTTC. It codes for CASSSGQGVWETQYF.

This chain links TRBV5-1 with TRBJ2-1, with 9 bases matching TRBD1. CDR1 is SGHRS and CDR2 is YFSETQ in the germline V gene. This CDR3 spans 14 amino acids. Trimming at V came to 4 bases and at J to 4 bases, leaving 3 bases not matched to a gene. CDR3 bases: TGCGCCAGCAGCATCGGGACAGGGTACAATGAGCAGTTCTTC. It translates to CASSIGTGYNEQFF.

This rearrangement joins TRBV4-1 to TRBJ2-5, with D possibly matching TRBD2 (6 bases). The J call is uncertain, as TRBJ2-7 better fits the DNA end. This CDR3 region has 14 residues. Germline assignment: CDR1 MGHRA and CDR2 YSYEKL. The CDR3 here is CASSQPTSSYEQYF. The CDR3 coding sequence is TGCGCCAGCAGCCAGCCGACTAGCTCCTACGAGCAGTACTTC.

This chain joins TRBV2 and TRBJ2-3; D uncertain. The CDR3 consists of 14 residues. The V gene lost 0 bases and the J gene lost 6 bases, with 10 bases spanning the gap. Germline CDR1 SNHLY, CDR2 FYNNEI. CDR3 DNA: TGTGCCAGCAGTGAAGCGCTTCGACTGGATACGCAGTATTTT. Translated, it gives CASSEALRLDTQYF.

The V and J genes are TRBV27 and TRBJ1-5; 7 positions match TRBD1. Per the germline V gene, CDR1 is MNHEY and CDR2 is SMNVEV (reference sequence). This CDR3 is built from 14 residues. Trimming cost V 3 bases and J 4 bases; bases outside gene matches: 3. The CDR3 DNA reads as TGTGCCAGCAGTTTCCGGGACAGTAATCAGCCCCAGCATTTT. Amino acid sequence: CASSFRDSNQPQHF.

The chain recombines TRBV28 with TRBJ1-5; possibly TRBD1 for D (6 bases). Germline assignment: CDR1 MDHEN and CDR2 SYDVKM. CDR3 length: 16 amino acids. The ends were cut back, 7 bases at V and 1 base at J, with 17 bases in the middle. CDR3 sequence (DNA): TGTGCCAGCACCATAGGGGGGGTCTCAAGCAATCAGCCCCAGCATTTT. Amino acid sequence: CASTIGGVSSNQPQHF. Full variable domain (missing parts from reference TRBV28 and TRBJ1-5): DVKVTQSSRYLVKRTGEKVFLECVQDMDHENMFWYRQDPGLGLRLIYFSYDVKMKEKGDIPEGYSVSREKKERFSLILESASTNQTSMYLCASTIGGVSSNQPQHFGDGTRLSIL.

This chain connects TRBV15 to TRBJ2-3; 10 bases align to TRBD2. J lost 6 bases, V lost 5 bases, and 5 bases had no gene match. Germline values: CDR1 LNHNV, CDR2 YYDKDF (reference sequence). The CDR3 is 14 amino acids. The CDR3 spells CATSASGRGDTQYF. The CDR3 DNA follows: TGTGCCACCAGCGCAAGCGGGAGGGGGGATACGCAGTATTTT.

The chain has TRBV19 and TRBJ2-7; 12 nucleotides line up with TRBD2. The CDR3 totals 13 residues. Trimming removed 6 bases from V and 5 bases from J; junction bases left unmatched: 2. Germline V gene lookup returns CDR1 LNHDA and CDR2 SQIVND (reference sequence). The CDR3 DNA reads TGTGCCAGTAGCCTAGCGGGAGGGGACGAGCAGTACTTC. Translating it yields CASSLAGGDEQYF.

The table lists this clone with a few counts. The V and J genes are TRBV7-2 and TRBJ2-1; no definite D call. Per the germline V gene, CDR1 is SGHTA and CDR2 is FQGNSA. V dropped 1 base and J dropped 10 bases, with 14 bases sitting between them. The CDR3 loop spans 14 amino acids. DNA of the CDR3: TGTGCCAGCAGCTTAGAACAGTTTGGCTACGAGCAGTTCTTC. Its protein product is CASSLEQFGYEQFF.

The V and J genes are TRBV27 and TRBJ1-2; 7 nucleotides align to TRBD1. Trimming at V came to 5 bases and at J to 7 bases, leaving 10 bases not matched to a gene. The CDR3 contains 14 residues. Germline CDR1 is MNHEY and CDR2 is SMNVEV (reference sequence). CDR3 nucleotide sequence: TGTGCCAGCAGTCCAAGACAGGGTTTAAGTGGCTACACCTTC. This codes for CASSPRQGLSGYTF.

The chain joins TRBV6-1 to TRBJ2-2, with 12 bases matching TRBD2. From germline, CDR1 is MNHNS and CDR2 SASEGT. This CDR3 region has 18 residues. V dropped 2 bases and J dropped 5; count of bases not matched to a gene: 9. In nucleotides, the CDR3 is TGTGCCAGCAGTGAAATAAGGCTAGCGGGAGGGGTGACCGGGGAGCTGTTTTTT. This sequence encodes CASSEIRLAGGVTGELFF.

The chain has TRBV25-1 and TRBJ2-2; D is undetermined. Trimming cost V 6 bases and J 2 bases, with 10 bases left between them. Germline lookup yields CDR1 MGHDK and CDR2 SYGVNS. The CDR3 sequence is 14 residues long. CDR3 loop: CASSDTVNTGELFF. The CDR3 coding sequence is TGTGCCAGCAGCGACACTGTAAACACCGGGGAGCTGTTTTTT.

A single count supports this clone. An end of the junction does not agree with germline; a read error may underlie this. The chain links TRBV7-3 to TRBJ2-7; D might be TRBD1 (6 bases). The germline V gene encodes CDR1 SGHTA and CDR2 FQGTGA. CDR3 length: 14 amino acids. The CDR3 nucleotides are TGTGCCAGCGGCTTCGGGACACCCCCCTACGAGCAGTACTTC. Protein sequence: CASGFGTPPYEQYF.

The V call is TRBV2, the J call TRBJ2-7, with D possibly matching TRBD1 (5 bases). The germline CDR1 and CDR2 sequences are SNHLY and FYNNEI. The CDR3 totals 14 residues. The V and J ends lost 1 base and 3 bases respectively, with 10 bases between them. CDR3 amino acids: CASSEEDTLYEQYF. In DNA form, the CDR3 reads TGTGCCAGCAGTGAAGAGGACACCCTCTACGAGCAGTACTTC.

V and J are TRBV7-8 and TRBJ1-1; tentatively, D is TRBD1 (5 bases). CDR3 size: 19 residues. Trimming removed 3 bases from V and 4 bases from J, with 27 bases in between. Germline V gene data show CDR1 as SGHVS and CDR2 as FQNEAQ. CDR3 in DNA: TGTGCCAGCAGCTTGCCACCGCATTCGTACTCAGGGAGGGCCACTGAAGCTTTCTTT. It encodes CASSLPPHSYSGRATEAFF. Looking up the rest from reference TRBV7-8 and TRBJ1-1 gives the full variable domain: GAGVSQSPRYKVAKRGQDVALRCDPISGHVSLFWYQQALGQGPEFLTYFQNEAQLDKSGLPSDRFFAERPEGSVSTLKIQRTQQEDSAVYLCASSLPPHSYSGRATEAFFGQGTRLTVV.

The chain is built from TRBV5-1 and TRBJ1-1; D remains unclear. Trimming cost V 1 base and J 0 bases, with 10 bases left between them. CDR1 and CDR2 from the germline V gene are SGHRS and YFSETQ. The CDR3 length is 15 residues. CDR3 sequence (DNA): TGCGCCAGCAGCTTGCAGCCGGGAGTGAACACTGAAGCTTTCTTT. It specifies CASSLQPGVNTEAFF.

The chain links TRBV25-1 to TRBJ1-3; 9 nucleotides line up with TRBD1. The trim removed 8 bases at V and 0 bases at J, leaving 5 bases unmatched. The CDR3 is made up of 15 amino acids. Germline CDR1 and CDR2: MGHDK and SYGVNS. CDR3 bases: TGTGCCAGCGGGGACAGGGCGAACTCTGGAAACACCATATATTTT. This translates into CASGDRANSGNTIYF.

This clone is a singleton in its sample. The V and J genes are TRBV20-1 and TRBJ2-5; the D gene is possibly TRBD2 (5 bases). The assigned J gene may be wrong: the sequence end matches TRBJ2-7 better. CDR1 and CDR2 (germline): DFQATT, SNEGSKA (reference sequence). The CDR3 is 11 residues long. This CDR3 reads CSARGGNEQYF. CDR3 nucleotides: TGCAGTGCTAGAGGAGGGAACGAGCAGTACTTC.

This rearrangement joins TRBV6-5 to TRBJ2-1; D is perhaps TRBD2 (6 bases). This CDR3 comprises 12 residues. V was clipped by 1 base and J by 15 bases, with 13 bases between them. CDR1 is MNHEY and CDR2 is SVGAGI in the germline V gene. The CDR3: CASSYFSGPRFF. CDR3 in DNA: TGTGCCAGCAGTTACTTTAGCGGCCCCCGGTTCTTC.

CDR3 sequence: CASSGWVGKEETQYF. The CDR3 DNA reads TGCGCCAGCAGCGGATGGGTCGGGAAAGAAGAGACCCAGTACTTC. This sequence joins TRBV4-3 and TRBJ2-5, with D perhaps TRBD2 (5 bases). The CDR3 has 15 residues. V was shortened by 5 bases and J by 3 bases, with 16 bases between the two germline ends. CDR1 is LGHNA, CDR2 YSLEER, per germline.

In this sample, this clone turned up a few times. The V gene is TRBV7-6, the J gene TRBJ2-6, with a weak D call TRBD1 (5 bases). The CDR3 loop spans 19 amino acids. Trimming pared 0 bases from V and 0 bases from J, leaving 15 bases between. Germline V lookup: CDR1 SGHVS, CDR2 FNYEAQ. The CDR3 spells CASSLAVAGSLSGANVLTF. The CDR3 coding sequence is TGTGCCAGCAGCTTAGCCGTGGCAGGGTCCCTCTCTGGGGCCAACGTCCTGACTTTC.

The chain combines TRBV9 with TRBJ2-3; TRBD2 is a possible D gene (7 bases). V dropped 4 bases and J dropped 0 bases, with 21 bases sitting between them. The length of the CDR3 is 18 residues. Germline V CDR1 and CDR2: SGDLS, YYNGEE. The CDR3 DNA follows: TGTGCCAGCAGCATCCCCTCTGAAGGGGGGGGCAGCACAGATACGCAGTATTTT. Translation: CASSIPSEGGGSTDTQYF.

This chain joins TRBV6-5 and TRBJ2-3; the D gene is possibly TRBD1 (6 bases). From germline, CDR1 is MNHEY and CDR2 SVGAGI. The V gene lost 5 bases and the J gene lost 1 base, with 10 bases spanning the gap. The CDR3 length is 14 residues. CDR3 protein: CASSTQGRTDTQYF. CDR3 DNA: TGTGCCAGCAGTACCCAGGGGCGCACAGATACGCAGTATTTT.

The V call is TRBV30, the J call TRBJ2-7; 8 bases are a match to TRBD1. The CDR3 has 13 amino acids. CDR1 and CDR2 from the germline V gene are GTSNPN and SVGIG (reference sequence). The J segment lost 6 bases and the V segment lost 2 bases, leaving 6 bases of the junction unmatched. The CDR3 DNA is TGTGCCTGGAGTCTCCGGACAGGGTCCGAGCAGTACTTC. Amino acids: CAWSLRTGSEQYF.

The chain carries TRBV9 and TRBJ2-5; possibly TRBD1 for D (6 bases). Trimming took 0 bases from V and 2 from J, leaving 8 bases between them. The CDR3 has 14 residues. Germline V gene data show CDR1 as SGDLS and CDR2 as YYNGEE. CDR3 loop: CASSVVGGQETQYF. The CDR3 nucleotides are TGTGCCAGCAGCGTAGTAGGGGGACAAGAGACCCAGTACTTC.

CDR3 DNA: TGCGCCAGCAGCCGAGCTGGGGGGACAGGGGGGGACGAGCAGTACTTC. This encodes CASSRAGGTGGDEQYF. The chain recombines TRBV4-3 with TRBJ2-7; 11 bases line up with TRBD1. The CDR3 has 16 amino acids. Per germline, CDR1 LGHNA and CDR2 YSLEER. Unmatched junction bases numbered 10, after V lost 4 bases and J lost 5 bases.

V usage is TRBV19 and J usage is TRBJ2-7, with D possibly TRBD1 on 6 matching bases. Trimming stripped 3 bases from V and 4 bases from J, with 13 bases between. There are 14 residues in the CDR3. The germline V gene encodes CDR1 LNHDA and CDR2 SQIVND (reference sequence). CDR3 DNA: TGTGCCAGTAGTATTGCACAGGGTACGTACGAGCAGTACTTC. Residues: CASSIAQGTYEQYF.

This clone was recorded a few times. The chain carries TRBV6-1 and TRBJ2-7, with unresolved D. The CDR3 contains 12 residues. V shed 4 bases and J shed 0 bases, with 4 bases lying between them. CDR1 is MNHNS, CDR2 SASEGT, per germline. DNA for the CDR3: TGTGCCAGCAGTGTCCACTCCTACGAGCAGTACTTC. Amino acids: CASSVHSYEQYF.

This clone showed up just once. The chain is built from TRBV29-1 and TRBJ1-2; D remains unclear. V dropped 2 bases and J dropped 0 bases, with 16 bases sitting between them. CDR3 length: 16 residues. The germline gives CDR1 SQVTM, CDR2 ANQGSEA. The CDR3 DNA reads TGCAGCGTTGAAATACCCCGGGAGTTACCTAACTATGGCTACACCTTC. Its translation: CSVEIPRELPNYGYTF.

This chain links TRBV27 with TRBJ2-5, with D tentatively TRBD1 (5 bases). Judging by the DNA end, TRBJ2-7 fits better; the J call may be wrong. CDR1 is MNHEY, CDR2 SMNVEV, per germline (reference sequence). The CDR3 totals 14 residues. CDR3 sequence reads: CASSLSRDSYEQYF. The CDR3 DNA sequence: TGTGCCAGCAGTTTATCCAGGGACTCCTACGAGCAGTACTTC.

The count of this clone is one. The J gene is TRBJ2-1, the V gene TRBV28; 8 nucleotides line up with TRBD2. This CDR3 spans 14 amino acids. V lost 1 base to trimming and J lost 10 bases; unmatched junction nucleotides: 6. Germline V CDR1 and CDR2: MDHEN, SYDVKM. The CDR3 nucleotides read TGTGCCAGCAGTTTATCCGGGAGGGGCGGGGAGCAGTTCTTC. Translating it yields CASSLSGRGGEQFF.